Below, 25 T cell receptor beta chains from the same sample are listed, as sequenced in a study of blood T cell repertoires in COVID-19. Produced via immunoSEQ multiplex PCR; TCRdb's table is partial and in-frame only. The sample yields 200,000 to 250,000 clones, about four fifths seen once. The sample taken for sequencing was peripheral blood. These receptors all stem from a woman of 80 years or more with COVID-19, enrolled during active disease.

In the case of this clone: Other nucleotide sequences in the sample specify the same CDR3. CDR3 in amino acids: CASSQGANTEAFF. Written as DNA, the CDR3 is TGTGCCAGCAGCCAGGGGGCGAACACTGAAGCTTTCTTT. This sequence joins TRBV3-1 (or the pseudogene TRBV3-2) and TRBJ1-1, with D perhaps TRBD1 (6 bases). Trimming left V 3 bases short and J 1 base short, with 6 bases between. The germline V gene encodes CDR1 LGHDT and CDR2 YNNKEL (reference sequence). The CDR3 is 13 residues long.

The count of this clone is one. The chain carries TRBV28 and TRBJ2-7; 9 bases agree with TRBD1. The CDR3 consists of 15 residues. The germline V gene encodes CDR1 MDHEN and CDR2 SYDVKM. V trimming: 5 bases; J trimming: 4 bases; junction bases outside the gene matches: 9. CDR3 in DNA: TGTGCCAGCAGTCCCACCGGACAGGGGAAATACGAGCAGTACTTC. It encodes CASSPTGQGKYEQYF. The whole variable domain, filled in from reference TRBV28 and TRBJ2-7, reads DVKVTQSSRYLVKRTGEKVFLECVQDMDHENMFWYRQDPGLGLRLIYFSYDVKMKEKGDIPEGYSVSREKKERFSLILESASTNQTSMYLCASSPTGQGKYEQYFGPGTRLTVT.

CDR3 protein: CAVGQGLFSGANVLTF. As DNA, the CDR3 is TGTGCGGTAGGACAGGGATTGTTCTCTGGGGCCAACGTCCTGACTTTC. The rearrangement joins TRBV19 to TRBJ2-6, with 8 bases matching TRBD1. The CDR3 is 16 residues long. The V gene's germline CDR1 is LNHDA and CDR2 SQIVND (reference sequence).

The chain couples TRBV4-1 to TRBJ2-7; 11 bases agree with TRBD2. The J segment lost 5 bases and the V segment lost 2 bases, leaving 8 bases of the junction unmatched. The germline V gene has CDR1 MGHRA and CDR2 YSYEKL. The CDR3 contains 16 residues. The CDR3 bases are TGCGCCAGCAGCCAACGTATGACTAGCGGGATCCACGAGCAGTACTTC. Amino acids: CASSQRMTSGIHEQYF.

The V and J genes are TRBV28 and TRBJ2-7; the match to TRBD1 covers 8 bases. V was clipped by 3 bases and J by 12 bases; unmatched bases: 13. The CDR3 extends over 14 amino acids. CDR1 is MDHEN, CDR2 SYDVKM, per germline. The CDR3 loop reads CASSLLRGGGQAYF. CDR3 DNA sequence: TGTGCCAGCAGTTTGTTGAGAGGAGGGGGACAGGCGTACTTC.

V gene TRBV5-1 combines with J gene TRBJ1-2, with D maybe TRBD1 (6 bases). Trimming stripped 5 bases from V and 8 bases from J, with 28 bases between. The CDR3 is 17 amino acids. Germline CDR1 SGHRS, CDR2 YFSETQ. The CDR3 protein is CASRQRDMGEPRGGYTF. In DNA form, the CDR3 reads TGCGCCAGCAGGCAGCGGGACATGGGGGAACCCCGAGGGGGCTACACCTTC.

Note on this clone: Other DNA sequences within the sample encode an identical CDR3. The chain uses TRBV3-1 (or the pseudogene TRBV3-2) and TRBJ2-2; no clear D gene. Germline CDR1 reads LGHDT; CDR2 reads YNNKEL (reference sequence). Trimming cost V 1 base and J 6 bases, with 15 bases left between them. The CDR3 is 16 amino acids. The CDR3 loop reads CASSQGVRFIAGELFF. In DNA, the CDR3 is TGTGCCAGCAGCCAAGGTGTGAGGTTTATTGCCGGGGAGCTGTTTTTT.

The V and J genes are TRBV5-4 and TRBJ1-2; the match to TRBD1 covers 7 bases. Looked up from germline, CDR1 is SGHNT and CDR2 is YYREEE (reference sequence). After removal of 4 bases from V and 11 bases from J, the junction contained 11 bases not matched to a gene. There are 13 residues in the CDR3. The CDR3 region is CASSGPGQRIYTF. CDR3 coding DNA: TGTGCCAGCAGCGGCCCGGGACAGCGCATTTACACCTTC.

The V gene is TRBV20-1, the J gene TRBJ2-7, with 8 bases that match TRBD2. This CDR3 is 13 amino acids long. Germline-derived CDR1 and CDR2 are DFQATT and SNEGSKA (reference sequence). Trimming removed 3 bases from V and 0 bases from J; junction bases left unmatched: 1. CDR3 protein: CSASSGTSYEQYF. The CDR3, as DNA: TGCAGTGCTAGTAGCGGGACCTCCTACGAGCAGTACTTC.

The J gene is TRBJ1-6, the V gene TRBV24-1; D is undetermined. CDR3 size: 16 residues. Per the germline V gene, CDR1 is KGHDR and CDR2 is SFDVKD. V lost 8 bases and J lost 3, with 16 bases in between. The CDR3 loop reads CATTPPYGGYNSPLHF. CDR3 coding DNA: TGTGCCACCACACCCCCCTACGGCGGCTATAATTCACCCCTCCACTTT.

The V gene is TRBV15, the J gene TRBJ2-1; D is possibly TRBD2 (6 bases). Germline V gene lookup returns CDR1 LNHNV and CDR2 YYDKDF (reference sequence). The CDR3 is 15 residues long. The germline V and J ends were trimmed by 5 bases and 3 bases, with 14 bases remaining between them. In nucleotides, the CDR3 is TGTGCCACCAGCGGACTCGGGAGTTTCTACAATGAGCAGTTCTTC. It yields the protein CATSGLGSFYNEQFF. The whole variable domain, filled in from reference TRBV15 and TRBJ2-1, reads DAMVIQNPRYQVTQFGKPVTLSCSQTLNHNVMYWYQQKSSQAPKLLFHYYDKDFNNEADTPDNFQSRRPNTSFCFLDIRSPGLGDTAMYLCATSGLGSFYNEQFFGPGTRLTVL.

The chain carries TRBV5-1 and TRBJ2-3, with 9 bases identical to TRBD1. The trim removed 2 bases at V and 5 bases at J, leaving 6 bases unmatched. Germline V gene lookup returns CDR1 SGHRS and CDR2 YFSETQ. CDR3 length: 15 residues. For the CDR3, the DNA is TGCGCCAGCAGCTTTAGGGACAGGGTTATAGATACGCAGTATTTT. Protein: CASSFRDRVIDTQYF.

The V call is TRBV5-1, the J call TRBJ2-5, with 7 bases identical to TRBD1. The length of the CDR3 is 14 residues. Germline CDR1 reads SGHRS; CDR2 reads YFSETQ. V shed 4 bases, J shed 1 base, and the junction held 4 bases outside the gene matches. The CDR3 region has the DNA TGCGCCAGCAGCGCCGGGACAGTCCAAGAGACCCAGTACTTC. This gives the protein CASSAGTVQETQYF. The full variable domain, its missing parts supplied by reference TRBV5-1 and TRBJ2-5, is KAGVTQTPRYLIKTRGQQVTLSCSPISGHRSVSWYQQTPGQGLQFLFEYFSETQRNKGNFPGRFSGRQFSNSRSEMNVSTLELGDSALYLCASSAGTVQETQYFGPGTRLLVL.

This clone has just one count. The chain combines TRBV3-1 (or the pseudogene TRBV3-2) with TRBJ2-1, with a weak D call TRBD2 (5 bases). Trimming removed 4 bases from V and 9 bases from J, with 10 bases in between. This CDR3 spans 12 amino acids. The germline V gene encodes CDR1 LGHDT and CDR2 YNNKEL (reference sequence). CDR3 nucleotides: TGTGCCAGCAGCCCGACCGAGGGTGAGCAGTTCTTC. Translation gives CASSPTEGEQFF.

The chain couples TRBV28 to TRBJ2-7; D is possibly TRBD2 (5 bases). Germline assignment: CDR1 MDHEN and CDR2 SYDVKM. CDR3 size: 13 residues. Trimming removed 3 bases from V and 9 bases from J, with 15 bases in between. The CDR3 protein is CASSFQQLEGQYF. CDR3 DNA: TGTGCCAGCAGTTTTCAACAGCTTGAGGGGCAGTACTTC.

The rearrangement uses TRBV29-1 and TRBJ2-7; TRBD2 matches 7 bases. The J segment lost 7 bases and the V segment lost 6 bases, leaving 12 bases of the junction unmatched. Germline V gives CDR1 SQVTM, CDR2 ANQGSEA. This CDR3 region has 13 residues. The CDR3 sequence is CSVAGDAGSEQYF. Written as DNA, the CDR3 is TGCAGCGTCGCGGGGGACGCCGGCTCGGAGCAGTACTTC.

The V call is TRBV18, the J call TRBJ1-5; no definite D call. Trimming cost V 4 bases and J 3 bases, with 16 bases left between them. From germline, CDR1 is KGHSH and CDR2 LQKENI. This CDR3 comprises 16 residues. The DNA for the CDR3 is TGTGCCAGCTCACAGAACAGCAAGGTTAACAATCAGCCCCAGCATTTT. Protein: CASSQNSKVNNQPQHF.

Only one count was recorded for this clone. The J gene is TRBJ2-7, the V gene TRBV12-3 or TRBV12-4; TRBD2 might be the D (5 bases). The CDR3 runs 12 residues. Trimming pared 5 bases from V and 6 bases from J, leaving 11 bases between. In nucleotides, the CDR3 is TGTGCCAGCAGTCGGGGATTTTCCGAGCAGTACTTC. It specifies CASSRGFSEQYF.

The V call is TRBV21-1, the J call TRBJ2-2; the table's D call, TRBD1, was not checked against the DNA. TRBV21-1 is reported as a pseudogene. The CDR3 spans 15 residues. The CDR3 nucleotides are TGTGCCAGCAGCAAACCTAAAAGGGGGACCGGGGAGCTGTTTTTT. This encodes CASSKPKRGTGELFF.

The CDR3 sequence: CASSPARGPYEQYF. CDR3 in DNA: TGTGCCAGCTCACCGGCCAGGGGGCCCTACGAGCAGTACTTC. This chain links TRBV18 with TRBJ2-7; TRBD1 matches at 8 bases. The length of the CDR3 is 14 residues. In germline, CDR1 is KGHSH, CDR2 LQKENI. V lost 3 bases, J lost 2 bases, and 3 bases stayed unmatched.

The genes are TRBV4-1 and TRBJ2-1; 7 bases are shared with TRBD2. The CDR3 has 13 amino acids. V lost 1 base and J lost 12; bases outside the gene matches: 6. Germline CDR1 reads MGHRA; CDR2 reads YSYEKL. The DNA for the CDR3 is TGCGCCAGCAGCCAAGTTAGCGGGCCACGGCAGTTCTTC. This encodes CASSQVSGPRQFF.

The J gene is TRBJ1-6, the V gene TRBV27; TRBD1 matches at 9 bases. The CDR3 runs 15 residues. Germline CDR1 reads MNHEY; CDR2 reads SMNVEV (reference sequence). Trimming removed 5 bases from V and 10 bases from J; junction bases left unmatched: 9. CDR3 sequence reads: CASSPHRGPGSPLHF. The CDR3 DNA reads as TGTGCCAGCAGTCCACACAGGGGGCCGGGGTCACCCCTCCACTTT.

This chain joins TRBV28 and TRBJ1-2, with a possible D match to TRBD1 (5 bases). This CDR3 has 14 residues. Looked up from germline, CDR1 is MDHEN and CDR2 is SYDVKM. Trimming shortened V by 7 bases and J by 7 bases, and 19 bases separated the two germline ends. The CDR3 region is CASTLLSGVVGYTF. The CDR3 DNA reads as TGTGCCAGCACTCTCCTTTCGGGGGTCGTTGGCTACACCTTC.

This clone was counted many times. The rearrangement uses TRBV5-6 and TRBJ1-2; D possibly corresponds to TRBD1 (6 bases). Germline V CDR1 and CDR2: SGHDT, YYEEEE. The CDR3 consists of 14 residues. Trimming took off 6 bases at V and 5 bases at J, with 17 bases between the two ends. The chain's CDR3 is CASIPAGGPYGYTF. The CDR3 bases are TGTGCCAGCATCCCCGCGGGGGGGCCATATGGCTACACCTTC.

This chain's CDR3 is CASSLSWSYEQYF. CDR3 in DNA: TGTGCCAGCAGTTTATCGTGGAGTTACGAGCAGTACTTC. The chain employs TRBV12-3 or TRBV12-4 and TRBJ2-7, with D unclear. This CDR3 comprises 13 residues. The V end lost 2 bases, the J end lost 4 bases, and 9 bases lay between the germline ends.